These T cell receptor beta chains were read from a single sample in a study of Tregs in tolerant kidney transplant recipients. Sequencing was performed with immunoSEQ multiplex PCR; in TCRdb, only in-frame clones are kept and a portion is missing. The table includes 50,000 to 80,000 clones, 95% to 98% detected once. The sequenced sample was Tregs from blood, obtained before the transplant. The source is a human donor who received a combined kidney and bone marrow transplant. Each CDR3 is given without its conserved first and last residue. A D gene is named only where the DNA matches it firmly. A clone size is listed for some rows: how often the clone was seen (once, few, many), or a class if it is expanded.

CDR3 protein	V gene	clone size	D gene
ASSLTSGLSTDTQY	TRBV4-1	-	TRBD2
ASSFELQGATGELF	TRBV6-6	-	TRBD1
ASSRGKLGGYT	TRBV6-5	-	-
AWRVQGRWSGYT	TRBV30	-	TRBD1
ASSEGDNEQF	TRBV6-1	-	-
ASSLANSYEQY	TRBV5-5	-	-
ASSRGLIGGFTDTQY	TRBV7-3	-	-
ASSYDAIGTDTQY	TRBV6-5	-	-
ASSLGQSTSYT	TRBV5-1	once	-
ASRTENYGYT	TRBV10-2	once	-
ASSLHRGFNEKLF	TRBV7-8	-	TRBD1
ASRRRDRATTEAF	TRBV19	-	TRBD1
ASMRSRTSIYGYT	TRBV19	-	-
ASSLGGPGETQY	TRBV5-1	once	-
ASSGVGGGYNEQF	TRBV7-2	-	TRBD2
ASSQGLSSYNEQF	TRBV5-8	-	-
ASSSHGSYNEQF	TRBV11-3	-	-
ASSSPPRGVEETQY	TRBV28	-	-
ASSEYRGGGALDEQF	TRBV25-1	-	TRBD2
ARCSWGNTGELF	TRBV21-1	-	-
ASSFSLTSGGPQY	TRBV7-2	-	TRBD2
ASSQVIAGGSYEQY	TRBV4-1	-	TRBD2